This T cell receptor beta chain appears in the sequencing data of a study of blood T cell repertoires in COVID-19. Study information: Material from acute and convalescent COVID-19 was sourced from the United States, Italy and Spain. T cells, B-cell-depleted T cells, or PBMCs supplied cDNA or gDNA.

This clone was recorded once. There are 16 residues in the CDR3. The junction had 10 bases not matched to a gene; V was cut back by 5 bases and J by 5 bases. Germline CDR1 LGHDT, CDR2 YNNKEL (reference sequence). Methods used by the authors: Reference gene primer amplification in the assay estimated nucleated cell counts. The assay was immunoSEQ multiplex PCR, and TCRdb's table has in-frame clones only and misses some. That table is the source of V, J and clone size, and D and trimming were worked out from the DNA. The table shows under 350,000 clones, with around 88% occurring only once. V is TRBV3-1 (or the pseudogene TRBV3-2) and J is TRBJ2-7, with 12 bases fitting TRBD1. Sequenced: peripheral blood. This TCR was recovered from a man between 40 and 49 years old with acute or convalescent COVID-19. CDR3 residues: CASSSSWDRGHHEQYF. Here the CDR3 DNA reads TGTGCCAGCAGCTCCTCCTGGGACAGGGGGCACCACGAGCAGTACTTC.